This T cell receptor (beta chain) appears in the sequencing data of a study of T cell responses to AZD1222 COVID-19 vaccine. About the research overall: Second-dose recipients at about 4 or about 12 weeks were treated as one pooled group.

The CDR3 consists of 13 residues. Germline V CDR1 and CDR2: GTSNPN, SVGIG (reference sequence). J was trimmed by 3 bases and V by 4 bases; bases with no gene match: 5. The protocol was immunoSEQ multiplex PCR, while the TCRdb copy is restricted to in-frame clones and leaves out a portion. The sample lists 95,000 to 150,000 clones, roughly 92% seen once, with around 1.7% in the top ten. Material: peripheral blood, obtained on day 0 of AZD1222 vaccination. V usage is TRBV30 and J usage is TRBJ1-1; TRBD1 aligns across 7 bases. The clonotype originates from an adult in good health. CDR3 protein: CAWKEGAYTEAFF. In nucleotides, the CDR3 is TGTGCCTGGAAGGAGGGGGCTTACACTGAAGCTTTCTTT.